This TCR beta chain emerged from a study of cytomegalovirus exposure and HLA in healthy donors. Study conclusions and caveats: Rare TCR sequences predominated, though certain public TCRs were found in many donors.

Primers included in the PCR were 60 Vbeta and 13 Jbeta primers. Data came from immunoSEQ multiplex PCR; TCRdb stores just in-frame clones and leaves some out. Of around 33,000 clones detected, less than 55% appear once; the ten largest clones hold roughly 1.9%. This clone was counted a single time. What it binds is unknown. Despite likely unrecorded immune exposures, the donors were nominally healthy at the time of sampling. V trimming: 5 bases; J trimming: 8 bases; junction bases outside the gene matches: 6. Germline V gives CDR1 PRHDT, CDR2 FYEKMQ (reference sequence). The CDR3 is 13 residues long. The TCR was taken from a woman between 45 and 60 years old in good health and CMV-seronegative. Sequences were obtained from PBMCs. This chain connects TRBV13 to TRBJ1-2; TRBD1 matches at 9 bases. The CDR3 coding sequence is TGTGCCAGCAGCCTGGGGACAGGGATCGGCTACACCTTC. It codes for CASSLGTGIGYTF.